These T cell receptor beta chains were read from a single sample in a study of T cell responses to AZD1222 COVID-19 vaccine. Libraries were prepared by immunoSEQ multiplex PCR; TCRdb keeps only in-frame clonotypes and omits some of them. The sample includes tens of thousands of clones, around 80% of them seen just once. The sequences come from peripheral blood, collected on day 0 of AZD1222 vaccination. The origin of the receptors is an adult in good health. Each CDR3 is given with its conserved first and last residue. Each record gives: J gene, clone size, D gene, V gene, CDR3 protein, CDR3 DNA. The D gene is left open where the match is weak. Size is stated for part of the rows, as once, few or many counts, or as a class when the clone is expanded.

J gene: TRBJ2-3
clone size: once
D gene: TRBD2
V gene: TRBV7-3
CDR3 protein: CASSLGLAGMTDTQYF
CDR3 DNA: TGTGCCAGCAGCTTGGGCCTAGCGGGAATGACAGATACGCAGTATTTT

J gene: TRBJ1-5
clone size: .
D gene: .
V gene: TRBV10-3
CDR3 protein: CATRDLNQPQHF
CDR3 DNA: TGTGCCACCCGGGACCTAAATCAGCCCCAGCATTTT

J gene: TRBJ1-2
clone size: .
D gene: .
V gene: TRBV6-5
CDR3 protein: CASSYSGGRSNYGYTF
CDR3 DNA: TGTGCCAGCAGTTACTCGGGAGGGCGGAGTAACTATGGCTACACCTTC

J gene: TRBJ2-5
clone size: .
D gene: TRBD2
V gene: TRBV2
CDR3 protein: CASSGLAGGRTQYF
CDR3 DNA: TGTGCCAGCAGTGGACTAGCGGGGGGTAGGACCCAGTACTTC

J gene: TRBJ1-1
clone size: .
D gene: TRBD1
V gene: TRBV10-3
CDR3 protein: CASSGQGNTEAFF
CDR3 DNA: TGTGCCTCCTCGGGACAGGGGAACACTGAAGCTTTCTTT

J gene: TRBJ2-1
clone size: .
D gene: .
V gene: TRBV29-1
CDR3 protein: CSVESGSEQRKQFF
CDR3 DNA: TGCAGCGTTGAAAGCGGCAGCGAGCAAAGGAAGCAGTTCTTC

J gene: TRBJ1-4
clone size: few
D gene: .
V gene: TRBV28
CDR3 protein: CASSLSPPEKLFF
CDR3 DNA: TGTGCCAGCAGTTTAAGCCCACCTGAAAAACTGTTTTTT

J gene: TRBJ2-1
clone size: few
D gene: .
V gene: TRBV5-1
CDR3 protein: CASSLGQTSYNEQFF
CDR3 DNA: TGCGCCAGCAGCTTGGGACAGACCTCCTACAATGAGCAGTTCTTC

J gene: TRBJ2-7
clone size: few
D gene: .
V gene: TRBV5-1
CDR3 protein: CASSPGPGYEQYF
CDR3 DNA: TGCGCCAGCAGCCCGGGTCCAGGCTACGAGCAGTACTTC

J gene: TRBJ1-3
clone size: .
D gene: TRBD1
V gene: TRBV10-2
CDR3 protein: CASSRRGLGNTIYF
CDR3 DNA: TGCGCCAGCAGTCGCAGGGGGCTCGGAAACACCATATATTTT